What follows is one T cell receptor (beta chain) and its context. The germline V and J ends were trimmed by 4 bases and 0 bases, with 15 bases remaining between them. The CDR3 runs 16 residues. The germline gives CDR1 SGDLS, CDR2 YYNGEE. This entry belongs to a study of T cell changes during pregnancy in multiple sclerosis. TCRdb's copy holds only in-frame clones and misses some; the assay was immunoSEQ multiplex PCR. The data hold about 60,000 clones, with about 89% observed a single time. The material sequenced was CD4+ T cells from peripheral blood mononuclear cells, taken after pregnancy. The clonotype was recovered from a female donor in good health, enrolled as a control in a pregnancy study. J is TRBJ2-3 and V is TRBV9; tentatively, D is TRBD2 (6 bases). The CDR3 nucleotides read TGTGCCAGCAGCATAAAGGAGGGGTCTAGCACAGATACGCAGTATTTT. This sequence encodes CASSIKEGSSTDTQYF. The full variable domain, completed using reference TRBV9 and TRBJ2-3, is DSGVTQTPKHLITATGQRVTLRCSPRSGDLSVYWYQQSLDQGLQFLIQYYNGEERAKGNILERFSAQQFPDLHSELNLSSLELGDSALYFCASSIKEGSSTDTQYFGPGTRLTVL.